This T cell receptor (beta chain) was profiled in a study of graft-versus-host responses after intestinal transplantation. TCRdb's copy holds only in-frame clones and misses some; the assay was immunoSEQ multiplex PCR. This table holds some 140,000 clones, 80% to 95% found once. Turning to this clone: The antigen is undetermined.

The CDR3 has 15 residues. Trimming took 4 bases from V and 0 from J, leaving 13 bases between them. The germline CDR1 and CDR2 sequences are SGHDT and YYEEEE. The rearrangement uses TRBV5-6 and TRBJ1-1; D unresolved. The TCR sequence derives from a human donor who received an intestinal transplant. Sequencing was performed on unstimulated CD4+ T cells sorted from spleen or lymph node cells, taken before intestinal transplant. Here the CDR3 reads CASSRRAGMNTEAFF. CDR3 in DNA: TGTGCCAGCAGCCGCCGGGCAGGTATGAACACTGAAGCTTTCTTT.